The rows below give T cell receptor beta chains drawn from one sample of a study of blood T cell repertoires in COVID-19. Data came from immunoSEQ multiplex PCR; TCRdb stores just in-frame clones and leaves some out. The sample yields over 350,000 clones, 75% to 90% seen once. Material for sequencing was peripheral blood. Source of these receptors: a woman aged 25-40 years with acute or convalescent COVID-19. Each CDR3 is given with its conserved first and last residue. The D gene is left open where the match is weak. Clone size is not always given. Where it is, it says once, few, many or a class for expanded clones.

V,size,D,J,DNA,CDR3
TRBV5-1,many,TRBD1,TRBJ1-2,TGCGCCAGCAGCTCGGGAGACAGGGGTTTGCGCTATGGCTACACCTTC,CASSSGDRGLRYGYTF
TRBV3-1/TRBV3-2,-,-,TRBJ1-6,TGTGCCAGCAGCCAGTTCCAATCACCCCTCCACTTT,CASSQFQSPLHF
TRBV28,once,TRBD1,TRBJ2-3,TGTGCCAGCAGTGGGGACAGGGGGACCACAGATACGCAGTATTTT,CASSGDRGTTDTQYF
TRBV19,-,TRBD1,TRBJ1-1,TGTGCCAGTAGTAAAATCCAGGGGGACACTGAAGCTTTCTTT,CASSKIQGDTEAFF
TRBV27,-,-,TRBJ2-1,TGTGCCAGCAGTTTGGAGTATGGGTATTCCTACAATGAGCAGTTCTTC,CASSLEYGYSYNEQFF
TRBV24-1,once,-,TRBJ1-2,TGTGCCACCAGTGAGGGAGGGGTTAACTATGGCTACACCTTC,CATSEGGVNYGYTF
TRBV3-1/TRBV3-2,-,TRBD1,TRBJ1-2,TGTGCCAGCAGCCATCAGGGAGGACAGGGGGCTGGCGATGGCTACACCTTC,CASSHQGGQGAGDGYTF
TRBV28,-,TRBD2,TRBJ2-2,TGTGCCAGCACCATGTCGGTTGGGGGGGTGACCGGGGAGCTGTTTTTT,CASTMSVGGVTGELFF
TRBV30,once,-,TRBJ1-2,TGTGCCTGGAGTACGACCCGCAGGGTTAACTATGGCTACACCTTC,CAWSTTRRVNYGYTF
TRBV30,-,-,TRBJ2-7,TGTGCCTGGAGTTTCGGGGGGCAAGTAAGGGAGCAGTACTTC,CAWSFGGQVREQYF
TRBV7-8,-,TRBD1,TRBJ2-5,TGTGCCAGCAGCTGGACAGGGATGTCTGGGGAGACCCAGTACTTC,CASSWTGMSGETQYF
TRBV6-2/TRBV6-3,-,TRBD1,TRBJ1-5,TGTGCCAGCAGTTACAAGGGGGCGATCTATCAGCCCCAGCATTTT,CASSYKGAIYQPQHF
TRBV6-6,-,TRBD1,TRBJ1-2,TGTGCCAGCAGCCCCGGGACAGGGAGCTACACCTTC,CASSPGTGSYTF
TRBV12-5,once,-,TRBJ2-1,TGTGCTAGTGGTTTGGTACTCGGGGGGCAAGGCTCCTGGAATGAGCAGTTCTTC,CASGLVLGGQGSWNEQFF
TRBV6-5,-,-,TRBJ2-2,TGTGCCAGCAACATGTACAGGTCTCAAACCGGGGAGCTGTTTTTT,CASNMYRSQTGELFF
TRBV9,-,TRBD2,TRBJ2-3,TGTGCCAGCAGCGCGAGGACTAGCAGGTTCACAGATACGCAGTATTTT,CASSARTSRFTDTQYF
TRBV7-2,-,TRBD2,TRBJ2-1,TGTGCCAGCAGCTTAGAACCGGCGGGGGGTAACAATGAGCAGTTCTTC,CASSLEPAGGNNEQFF
TRBV5-1,-,-,TRBJ1-2,TGCGCCAGCAGCTTCCTCAGGGACTATGGCTACACCTTC,CASSFLRDYGYTF
TRBV3-1/TRBV3-2,once,-,TRBJ1-2,TGTGCCAGCACCGGGGGTGGGGGCTACACCTTC,CASTGGGGYTF
TRBV27,-,-,TRBJ2-7,TGTGCCAGCAGCAGGACAGTTCTGAGGGAGCAGTACTTC,CASSRTVLREQYF
TRBV30,-,TRBD1,TRBJ1-6,TGTGCCTGGAGCCTGGGACAGGTTAACTCACCCCTCCACTTT,CAWSLGQVNSPLHF
TRBV18,-,-,TRBJ2-7,TGTGCCAGCTCACGAGGACAGAGCTCCTACGAGCAGTACTTC,CASSRGQSSYEQYF
TRBV2,-,TRBD1,TRBJ1-6,TGTGCCAGCAGACGGGACAGGGGAAATTCACCCCTCCACTTT,CASRRDRGNSPLHF
TRBV2,-,-,TRBJ1-4,TGTGCCAGCAGTGATCGGGGGGTGAATAATGAAAAACTGTTTTTT,CASSDRGVNNEKLFF
TRBV6-1,-,-,TRBJ2-2,TGTGCCAGCAGTGACAGGGTTGGCGGGGAGCTGTTTTTT,CASSDRVGGELFF